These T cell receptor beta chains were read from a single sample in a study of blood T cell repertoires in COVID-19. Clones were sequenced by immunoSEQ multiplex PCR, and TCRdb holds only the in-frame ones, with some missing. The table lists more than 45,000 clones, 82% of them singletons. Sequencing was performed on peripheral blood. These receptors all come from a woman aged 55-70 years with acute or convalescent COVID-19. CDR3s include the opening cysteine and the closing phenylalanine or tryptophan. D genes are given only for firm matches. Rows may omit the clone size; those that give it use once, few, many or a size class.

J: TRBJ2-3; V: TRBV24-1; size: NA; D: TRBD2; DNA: TGTGCCACCAGTGATGGGACTAGCAGCACAGATACGCAGTATTTT; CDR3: CATSDGTSSTDTQYF
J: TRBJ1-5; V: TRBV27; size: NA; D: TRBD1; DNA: TGTGCCAGCAGTCCCACAGGACAGGGCAATCAGCCCCAGCATTTT; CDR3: CASSPTGQGNQPQHF
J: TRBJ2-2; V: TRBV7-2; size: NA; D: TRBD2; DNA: TGTGCCAGCACCTTGATAGCGGGAACCGGGGAGCTGTTTTTT; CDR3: CASTLIAGTGELFF
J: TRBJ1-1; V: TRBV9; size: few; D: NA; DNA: TGTGCCAGCGATGTAGTCCCCCAGGGCGTGGGCACTGAAGCTTTCTTT; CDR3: CASDVVPQGVGTEAFF
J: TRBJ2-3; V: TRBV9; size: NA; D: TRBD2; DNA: TGTGCCAGCAGCGTCAGCCCACTAGCGGGGGTAGGAGATACGCAGTATTTT; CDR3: CASSVSPLAGVGDTQYF
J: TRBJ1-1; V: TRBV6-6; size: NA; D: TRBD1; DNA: TGTGCCAGCAGTCGGGGACAGGAAATTATGAACACTGAAGCTTTCTTT; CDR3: CASSRGQEIMNTEAFF
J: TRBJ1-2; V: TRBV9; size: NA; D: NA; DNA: TGTGCCAGCAGCGTATCAGGGGCTCGTTTAGGTGGCTACACCTTC; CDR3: CASSVSGARLGGYTF
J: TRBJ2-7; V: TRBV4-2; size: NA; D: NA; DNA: TGTGCCAGCAGCCAAGATCTTCCCAGGGAGCAGTACTTC; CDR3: CASSQDLPREQYF
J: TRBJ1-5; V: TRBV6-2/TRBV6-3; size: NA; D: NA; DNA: TGTGCCAGCAGTAGGACCGGGGGGTCGCAGCCCCAGCATTTT; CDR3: CASSRTGGSQPQHF
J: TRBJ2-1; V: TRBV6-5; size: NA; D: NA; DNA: TGTGCCAGCAGCCCAAGCCGAGGGTACAATGAGCAGTTCTTC; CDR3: CASSPSRGYNEQFF
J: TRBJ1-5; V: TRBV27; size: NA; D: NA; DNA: TGTGCCAGCAGTTTATCGGGGGCCGGTCAGCCCCAGCATTTT; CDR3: CASSLSGAGQPQHF
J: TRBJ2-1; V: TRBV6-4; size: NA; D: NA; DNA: TGTGCCAGCAGCGCCACTAGCCTCAATGAGCAGTTCTTC; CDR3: CASSATSLNEQFF
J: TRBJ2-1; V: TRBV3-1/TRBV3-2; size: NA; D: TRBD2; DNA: TGTGCCAGCAGTCTCGACCCGGGACTAGATAAGTTCTTC; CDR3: CASSLDPGLDKFF
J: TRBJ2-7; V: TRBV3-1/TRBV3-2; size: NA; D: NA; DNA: TGTGCCAGCATCCAATACGATCACAAAAGATACGAGCAGTACTTC; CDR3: CASIQYDHKRYEQYF
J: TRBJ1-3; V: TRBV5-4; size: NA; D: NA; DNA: TGTGCCAGCAGCCGGGGGACCAGTCTTTACTCTGGAAACACCATATATTTT; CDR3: CASSRGTSLYSGNTIYF
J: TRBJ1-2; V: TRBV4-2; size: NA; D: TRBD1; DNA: TGTGCCAGCAGCCAAGGACAGGGGGCAAAGGGCTATGGCTACACCTTC; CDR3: CASSQGQGAKGYGYTF
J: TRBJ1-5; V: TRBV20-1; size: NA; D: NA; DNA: TGCAGTGCTAGTGTAGGGGCGGTTATCGGCAATCAGCCCCAGCATTTT; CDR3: CSASVGAVIGNQPQHF
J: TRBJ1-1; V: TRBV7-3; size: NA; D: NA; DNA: TGTGCCAGCAGCCCACGGGTGGGCACTGAAGCTTTCTTT; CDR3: CASSPRVGTEAFF
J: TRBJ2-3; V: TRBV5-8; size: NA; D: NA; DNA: TGTGCCAGCAGCTTGGGCGGGTGGAGCACAGATACGCAGTATTTT; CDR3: CASSLGGWSTDTQYF
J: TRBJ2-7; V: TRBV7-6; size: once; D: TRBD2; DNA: TGTGCCAGCAGCTTACCACTGGAAATAGCGGGGGTCCCTAGTCTCCACGAGCAGTACTTC; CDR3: CASSLPLEIAGVPSLHEQYF
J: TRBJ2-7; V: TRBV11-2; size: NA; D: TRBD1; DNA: TGTGCCAGCAGCCGGTACGGGACAGGGGGTTTAGGCGAGCAGTACTTC; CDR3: CASSRYGTGGLGEQYF
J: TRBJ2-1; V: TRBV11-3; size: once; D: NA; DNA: TGTGCCAGCAGCTCTCGGGGGGCGGGCGATGAGCAGTTCTTC; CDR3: CASSSRGAGDEQFF
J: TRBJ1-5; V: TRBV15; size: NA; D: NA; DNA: TGTGCCACCAGCAGAGATTTCCAGGACTATCAGCCCCAGCATTTT; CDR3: CATSRDFQDYQPQHF
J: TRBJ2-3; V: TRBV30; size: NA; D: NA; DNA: TGTGCCTGGAACGGAGATGAAGGTCCCCTCAGTTTTCGCACAGATACGCAGTATTTT; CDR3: CAWNGDEGPLSFRTDTQYF
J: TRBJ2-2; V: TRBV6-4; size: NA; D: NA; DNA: TGTGCCAGCAGTGCTCAGGGGCTCAACACCGGGGAGCTGTTTTTT; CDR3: CASSAQGLNTGELFF
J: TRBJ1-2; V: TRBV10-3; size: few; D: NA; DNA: TGTGCCGCCCATCCTCAACAGGACACTCTCTATGGCTACACCTTC; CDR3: CAAHPQQDTLYGYTF
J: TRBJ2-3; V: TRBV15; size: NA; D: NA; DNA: TGTGCCACCAAATCTACGCGGGGCGGGGATACGCAGTATTTT; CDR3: CATKSTRGGDTQYF
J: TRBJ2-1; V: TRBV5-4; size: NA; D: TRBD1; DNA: TGTGCCAGCAGCTTGGGGGACAGGGCCAACAATGAGCAGTTCTTC; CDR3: CASSLGDRANNEQFF
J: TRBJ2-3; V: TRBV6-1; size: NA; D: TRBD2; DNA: TGTGCCAGCAGTGGGCGACTAGCGGGGGGGCCTGGTAATACGCAGTATTTT; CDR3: CASSGRLAGGPGNTQYF
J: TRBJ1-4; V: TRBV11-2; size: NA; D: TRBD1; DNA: TGTGCCAGCAGCGTCCAGGGGGCCGCTAATGAAAAACTGTTTTTT; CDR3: CASSVQGAANEKLFF
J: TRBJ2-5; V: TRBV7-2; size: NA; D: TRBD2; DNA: TGTGCCAGCAGCTACGGACGGACTAGCGGGGGAGAGACCCAGTACTTC; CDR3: CASSYGRTSGGETQYF
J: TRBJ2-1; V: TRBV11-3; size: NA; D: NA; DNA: TGTGCCAGCAGCTTAAAGGGGGCGGGGAATGAGCAGTTCTTC; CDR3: CASSLKGAGNEQFF
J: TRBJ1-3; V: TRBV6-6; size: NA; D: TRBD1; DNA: TGTGCCAGCAGTCGCGACCCCGGGACAGGTGGAGGAAACACCATATATTTT; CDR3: CASSRDPGTGGGNTIYF
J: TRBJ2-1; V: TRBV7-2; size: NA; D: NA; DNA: TGTGCCAGCAGCTTAGAGAGGAGGGGCAATGAGCAGTTCTTC; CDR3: CASSLERRGNEQFF
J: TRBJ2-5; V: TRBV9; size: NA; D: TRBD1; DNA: TGTGCCAGCAGCTCTCGCAGGGGGCAGGGGGAGACCCAGTACTTC; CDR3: CASSSRRGQGETQYF
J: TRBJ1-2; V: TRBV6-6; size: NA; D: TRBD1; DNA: TGTGCCAGCAGTTCGTCTACAGGGGGCAATGGCTACACCTTC; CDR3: CASSSSTGGNGYTF
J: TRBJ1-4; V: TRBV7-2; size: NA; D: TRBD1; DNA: TGTGCCAGCAGCCGGGACAGGGGAGCTCGGGAAAAACTGTTTTTT; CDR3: CASSRDRGAREKLFF
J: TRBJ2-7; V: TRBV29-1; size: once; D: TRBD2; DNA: TGCAGCGTGCGGACTAGCGGGAACGGCGAGCAGTACTTC; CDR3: CSVRTSGNGEQYF
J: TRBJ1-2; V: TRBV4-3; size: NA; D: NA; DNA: TGCGCCAGCAGCCAAGATCGACAGAACTATGGCTACACCTTC; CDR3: CASSQDRQNYGYTF
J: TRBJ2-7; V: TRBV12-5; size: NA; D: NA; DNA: TGTGCTAGTGGTTTGGTGGGGGGGGCGCGAGCCTACGAGCAGTACTTC; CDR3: CASGLVGGARAYEQYF
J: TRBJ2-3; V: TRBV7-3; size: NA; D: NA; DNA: TGTGCCAGCAGCTTAGAGTCGAGCGGCACAGATACGCAGTATTTT; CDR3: CASSLESSGTDTQYF
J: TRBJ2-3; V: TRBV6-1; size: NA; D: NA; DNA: TGTGCCAGCAGTGAAGACCCCGGGGGTGCAGATACGCAGTATTTT; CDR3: CASSEDPGGADTQYF
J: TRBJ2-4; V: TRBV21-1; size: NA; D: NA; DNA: TGTGCCAGCAGCAAAGCTTGTGGGCAGGGCCCATACATTCAGTACTTC; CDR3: CASSKACGQGPYIQYF
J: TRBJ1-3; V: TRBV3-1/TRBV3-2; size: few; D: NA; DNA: TGTGCCAGCAGCCGAGACGGGATCTCTGGAAACACCATATATTTT; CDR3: CASSRDGISGNTIYF
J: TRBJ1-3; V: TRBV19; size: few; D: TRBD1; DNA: TGTGCCAGTAGTCCCCGGACAGGCCATGTCTCTGGAAACACCATATATTTT; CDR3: CASSPRTGHVSGNTIYF
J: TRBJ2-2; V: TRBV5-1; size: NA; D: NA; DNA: TGCGCCAGCAGCCCGGGACACGGCAGGGTTTATACCGGGGAGCTGTTTTTT; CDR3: CASSPGHGRVYTGELFF
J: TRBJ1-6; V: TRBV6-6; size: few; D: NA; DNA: TGTGCCAGCACCGAAATAGGGGTTAGTTCACCCCTCCACTTT; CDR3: CASTEIGVSSPLHF
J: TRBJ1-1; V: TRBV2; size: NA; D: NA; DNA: TGTGCCAGCCTCACTCGGAGCAGGAACACTGAAGCTTTCTTT; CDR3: CASLTRSRNTEAFF
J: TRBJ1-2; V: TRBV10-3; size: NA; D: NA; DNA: TGTGCCATCAAACAACAGGGAACTAACTATGGCTACACCTTC; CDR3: CAIKQQGTNYGYTF
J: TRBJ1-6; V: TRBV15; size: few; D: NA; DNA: TGTGCCACCAGCACTCTCGGGATGGGGGGTTCACCCCTCCACTTT; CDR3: CATSTLGMGGSPLHF
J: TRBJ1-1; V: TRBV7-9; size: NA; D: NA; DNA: TGTGCCAGCAGCTTATGGGGGGTCGGGAACACTGAAGCTTTCTTT; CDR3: CASSLWGVGNTEAFF
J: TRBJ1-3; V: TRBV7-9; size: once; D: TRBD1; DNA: TGTGCCAGCAACAGACAGGGGGCTGACACCATATATTTT; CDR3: CASNRQGADTIYF
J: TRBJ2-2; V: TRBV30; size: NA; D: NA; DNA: TGTGCCTGGAGTGCCTATGTCACCGGGGAGCTGTTTTTT; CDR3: CAWSAYVTGELFF